This record concerns one TCR beta chain sequence. The CDR3 is made up of 13 amino acids. Trimming cost V 2 bases and J 5 bases, with 9 bases left between them. Germline V CDR1 and CDR2: KGHSH, LQKENI. A J-beta primer mix and a sample-barcoded 5' primer were used in a second PCR of roughly 7 to 12 cycles. A template-switch adaptor that had 12 random nucleotides put a tag on each cDNA molecule. One entry per CDR3 protein, called by TCRdb with MiXCR from the 5' RACE reads. In the table there are about 290,000 distinct CDR3 sequences, roughly 29% of which are singletons. This record belongs to a study of blood T cells in healthy people across ages. The study recruited healthy Caucasian donors from Russia who were aged about 6 to 90. A minimum of 7 million PBMCs was isolated per sample.

The V call is TRBV18, the J call TRBJ2-5, with a possible D match to TRBD2 (5 bases). Sequenced input: blood. This sequence was found in a woman between 65 and 79 years old in good health. This CDR3 reads CASSPEGWETQYF. In nucleotides, the CDR3 is TGTGCCAGCTCACCAGAGGGTTGGGAGACCCAGTACTTC.